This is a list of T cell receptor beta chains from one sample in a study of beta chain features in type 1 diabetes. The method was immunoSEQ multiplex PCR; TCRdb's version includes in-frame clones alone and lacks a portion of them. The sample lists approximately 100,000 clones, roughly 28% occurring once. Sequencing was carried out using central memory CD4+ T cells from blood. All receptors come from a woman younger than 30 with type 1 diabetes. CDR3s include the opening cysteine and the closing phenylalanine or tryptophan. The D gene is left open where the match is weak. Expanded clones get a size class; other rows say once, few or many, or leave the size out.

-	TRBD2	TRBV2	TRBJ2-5	CASSEGFSGSETQYF	TGTGCCAGCAGTGAAGGTTTTAGCGGGAGTGAGACCCAGTACTTC
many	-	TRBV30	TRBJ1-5	CAWSVPNTNQPQHF	TGTGCCTGGAGTGTGCCGAACACGAATCAGCCCCAGCATTTT
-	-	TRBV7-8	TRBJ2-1	CASRINRDSGYNEQFF	TGTGCCAGCCGCATCAACCGGGACTCAGGATACAATGAGCAGTTCTTC
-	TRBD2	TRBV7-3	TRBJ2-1	CASSLTSSGGNNEQFF	TGTGCCAGCAGCTTAACGTCAAGCGGGGGGAACAATGAGCAGTTCTTC
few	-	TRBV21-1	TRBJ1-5	CASSTEPGRGRGRGNQPQHF	TGTGCCAGCAGTACTGAACCCGGGAGGGGTAGGGGTCGGGGCAATCAGCCCCAGCATTTT
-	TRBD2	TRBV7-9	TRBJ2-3	CASSSASGRVTDTQYF	TGTGCCAGCAGCTCCGCTAGCGGGAGGGTCACAGATACGCAGTATTTT
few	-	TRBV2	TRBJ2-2	CASSESPRELFF	TGTGCCAGCAGTGAGTCCCCCCGTGAGCTGTTTTTT
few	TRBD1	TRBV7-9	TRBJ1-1	CASSPRQGGRDTEAFF	TGTGCCAGCAGCCCCCGACAGGGAGGTCGTGACACTGAAGCTTTCTTT
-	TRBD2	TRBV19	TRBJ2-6	CASSWTSGSGANVLTF	TGTGCCAGTAGTTGGACTAGCGGCTCTGGGGCCAACGTCCTGACTTTC
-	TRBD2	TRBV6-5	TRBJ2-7	CASSGGTAGAYEQYF	TGTGCCAGCAGTGGAGGGACGGCGGGGGCCTACGAGCAGTACTTC
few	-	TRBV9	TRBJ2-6	CASSVEALSGANVLTF	TGTGCCAGCAGCGTAGAAGCCCTCTCTGGGGCCAACGTCCTGACTTTC